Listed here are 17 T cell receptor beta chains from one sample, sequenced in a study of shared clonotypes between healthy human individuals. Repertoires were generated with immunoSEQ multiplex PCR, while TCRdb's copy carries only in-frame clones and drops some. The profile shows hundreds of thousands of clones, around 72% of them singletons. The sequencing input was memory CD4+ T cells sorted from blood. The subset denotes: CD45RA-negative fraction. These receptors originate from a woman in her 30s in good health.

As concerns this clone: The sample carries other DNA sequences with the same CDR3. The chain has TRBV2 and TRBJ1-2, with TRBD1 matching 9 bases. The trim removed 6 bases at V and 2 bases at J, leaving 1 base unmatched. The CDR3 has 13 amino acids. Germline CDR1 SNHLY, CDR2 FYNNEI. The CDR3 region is CASSGTGNYGYTF. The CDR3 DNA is TGTGCCAGCAGCGGGACAGGGAACTATGGCTACACCTTC.

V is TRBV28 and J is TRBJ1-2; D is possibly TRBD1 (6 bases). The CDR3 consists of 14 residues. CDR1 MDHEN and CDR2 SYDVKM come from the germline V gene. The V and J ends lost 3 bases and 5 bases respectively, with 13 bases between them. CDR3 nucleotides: TGTGCCAGCAGTTTCAAAGGGGGAATTTATGGCTACACCTTC. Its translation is CASSFKGGIYGYTF.

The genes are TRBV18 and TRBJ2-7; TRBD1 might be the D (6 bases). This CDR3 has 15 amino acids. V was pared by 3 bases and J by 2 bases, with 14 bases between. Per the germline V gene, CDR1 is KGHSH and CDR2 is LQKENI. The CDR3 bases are TGTGCCAGCTCACCGGGGACAAATCCAACCTACGAGCAGTACTTC. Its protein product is CASSPGTNPTYEQYF.

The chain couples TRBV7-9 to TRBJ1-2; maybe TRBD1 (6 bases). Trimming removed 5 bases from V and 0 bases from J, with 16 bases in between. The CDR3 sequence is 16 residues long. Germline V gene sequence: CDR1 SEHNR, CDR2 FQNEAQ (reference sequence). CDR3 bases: TGTGCCAGCAGCGATGGGACACCAAGGCCTAACTATGGCTACACCTTC. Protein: CASSDGTPRPNYGYTF.

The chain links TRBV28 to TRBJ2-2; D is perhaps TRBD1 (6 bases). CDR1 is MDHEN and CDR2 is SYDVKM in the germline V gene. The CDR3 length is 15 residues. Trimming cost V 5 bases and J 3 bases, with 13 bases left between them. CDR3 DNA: TGTGCCAGCAGTCTATCTAACAGGGACACCGGGGAGCTGTTTTTT. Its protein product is CASSLSNRDTGELFF. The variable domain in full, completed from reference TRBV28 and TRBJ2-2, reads DVKVTQSSRYLVKRTGEKVFLECVQDMDHENMFWYRQDPGLGLRLIYFSYDVKMKEKGDIPEGYSVSREKKERFSLILESASTNQTSMYLCASSLSNRDTGELFFGEGSRLTVL.

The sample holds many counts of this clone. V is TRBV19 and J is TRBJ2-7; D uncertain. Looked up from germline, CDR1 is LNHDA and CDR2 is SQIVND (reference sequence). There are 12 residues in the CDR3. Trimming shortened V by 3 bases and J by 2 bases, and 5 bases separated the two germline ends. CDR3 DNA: TGTGCCAGTAGTATGACGGCCTACGAGCAGTACTTC. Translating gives CASSMTAYEQYF.

The DNA of the CDR3 is TGTGCCAGCAGCCCTGGTTCTAGCAGCCTCTACGAGCAGTACTTC. It yields the protein CASSPGSSSLYEQYF. The J gene is TRBJ2-7, the V gene TRBV9; maybe TRBD2 (5 bases). This CDR3 region has 15 residues. The ends were cut back, 4 bases at V and 3 bases at J, with 17 bases in the middle. Germline V CDR1 and CDR2: SGDLS, YYNGEE.

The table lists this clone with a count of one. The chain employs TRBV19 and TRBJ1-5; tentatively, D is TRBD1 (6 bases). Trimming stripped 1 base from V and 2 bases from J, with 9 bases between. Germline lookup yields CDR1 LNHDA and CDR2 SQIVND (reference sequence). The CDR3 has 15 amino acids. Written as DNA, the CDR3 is TGTGCCAGTAGTATAGCCAGACAGGGCAATCAGCCCCAGCATTTT. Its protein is CASSIARQGNQPQHF.

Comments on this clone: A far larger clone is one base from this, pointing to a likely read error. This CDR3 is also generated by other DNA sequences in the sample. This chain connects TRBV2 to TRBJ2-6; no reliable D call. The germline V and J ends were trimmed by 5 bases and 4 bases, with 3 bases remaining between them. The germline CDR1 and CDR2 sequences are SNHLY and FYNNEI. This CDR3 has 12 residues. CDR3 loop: CASSSGANVLTF. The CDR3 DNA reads TGTGCCAGCAGTTCCGGGGCCAACGTCCTGACTTTC. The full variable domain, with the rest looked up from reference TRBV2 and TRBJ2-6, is EPEVTQTPSHQVTQMGQEVILRCVPISNHLYFYWYRQILGQKVEFLVSFYNNEISEKSEIFDDQFSVERPDGSNFTLKIRSTKLEDSAMYFCASSSGANVLTFGAGSRLTVL.

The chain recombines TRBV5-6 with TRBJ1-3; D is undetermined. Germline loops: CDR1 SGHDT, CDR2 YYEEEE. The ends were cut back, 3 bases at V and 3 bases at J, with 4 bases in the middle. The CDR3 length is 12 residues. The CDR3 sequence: CASSWLGNTIYF. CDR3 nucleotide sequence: TGTGCCAGCAGCTGGCTTGGAAACACCATATATTTT.

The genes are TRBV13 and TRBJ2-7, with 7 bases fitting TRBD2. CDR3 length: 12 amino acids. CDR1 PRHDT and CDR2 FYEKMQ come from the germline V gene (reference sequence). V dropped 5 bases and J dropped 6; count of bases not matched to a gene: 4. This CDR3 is CASSATSAEQYF. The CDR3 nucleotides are TGTGCCAGCAGCGCCACTAGCGCCGAGCAGTACTTC.

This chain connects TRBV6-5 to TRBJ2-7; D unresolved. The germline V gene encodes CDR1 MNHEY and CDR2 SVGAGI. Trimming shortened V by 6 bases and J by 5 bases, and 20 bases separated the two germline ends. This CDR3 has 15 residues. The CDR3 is CASSRSGLKRDEQYF. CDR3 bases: TGTGCCAGCAGCCGATCCGGGCTCAAAAGGGACGAGCAGTACTTC.

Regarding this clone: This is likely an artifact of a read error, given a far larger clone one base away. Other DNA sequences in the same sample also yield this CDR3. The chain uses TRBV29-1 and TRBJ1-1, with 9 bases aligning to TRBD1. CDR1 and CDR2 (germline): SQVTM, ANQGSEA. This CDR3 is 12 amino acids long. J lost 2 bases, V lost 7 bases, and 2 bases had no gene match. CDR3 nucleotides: TGCAGCGCGGACAGGGGAAACACTGAAGCTTTCTTT. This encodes CSADRGNTEAFF.

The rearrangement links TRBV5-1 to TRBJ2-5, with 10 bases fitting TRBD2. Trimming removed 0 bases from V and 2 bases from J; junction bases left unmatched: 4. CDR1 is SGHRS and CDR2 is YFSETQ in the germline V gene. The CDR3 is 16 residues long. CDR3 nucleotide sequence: TGCGCCAGCAGCTTGGGGCTAGCGGGAGAACAAGAGACCCAGTACTTC. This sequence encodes CASSLGLAGEQETQYF.

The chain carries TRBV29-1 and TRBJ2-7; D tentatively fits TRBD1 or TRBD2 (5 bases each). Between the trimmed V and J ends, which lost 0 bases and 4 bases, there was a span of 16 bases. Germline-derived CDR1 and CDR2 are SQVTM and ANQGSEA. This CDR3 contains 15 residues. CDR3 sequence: CSVEDHRGGSYEQYF. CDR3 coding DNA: TGCAGCGTTGAAGATCACCGTGGGGGTTCATACGAGCAGTACTTC.

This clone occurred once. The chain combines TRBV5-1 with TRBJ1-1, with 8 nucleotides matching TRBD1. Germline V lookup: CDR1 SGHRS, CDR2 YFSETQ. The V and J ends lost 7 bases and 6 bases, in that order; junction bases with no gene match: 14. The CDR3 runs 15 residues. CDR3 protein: CASGWTGNGVSEAFF. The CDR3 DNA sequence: TGCGCCAGCGGCTGGACAGGGAACGGTGTCTCTGAAGCTTTCTTT. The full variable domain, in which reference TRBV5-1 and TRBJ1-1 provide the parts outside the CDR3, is KAGVTQTPRYLIKTRGQQVTLSCSPISGHRSVSWYQQTPGQGLQFLFEYFSETQRNKGNFPGRFSGRQFSNSRSEMNVSTLELGDSALYLCASGWTGNGVSEAFFGQGTRLTVV.

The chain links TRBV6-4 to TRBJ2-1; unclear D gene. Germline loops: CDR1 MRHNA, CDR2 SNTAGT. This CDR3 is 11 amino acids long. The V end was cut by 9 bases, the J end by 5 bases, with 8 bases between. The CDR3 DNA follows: TGTGCCAGTGGTTACCACAATGAGCAGTTCTTC. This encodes CASGYHNEQFF.